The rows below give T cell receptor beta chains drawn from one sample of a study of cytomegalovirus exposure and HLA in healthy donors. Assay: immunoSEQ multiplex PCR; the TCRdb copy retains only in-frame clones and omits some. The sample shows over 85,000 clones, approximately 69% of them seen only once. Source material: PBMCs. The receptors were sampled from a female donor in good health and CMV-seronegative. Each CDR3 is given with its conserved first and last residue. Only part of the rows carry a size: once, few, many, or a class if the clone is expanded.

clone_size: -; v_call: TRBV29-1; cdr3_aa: CSVDPFGQANTEAFF
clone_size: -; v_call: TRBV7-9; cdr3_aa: CASQPGLPSSGANVLTF
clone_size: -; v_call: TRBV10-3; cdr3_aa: CAISELANTEAFF
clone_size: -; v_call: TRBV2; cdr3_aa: CASSEIRGNQPQHF
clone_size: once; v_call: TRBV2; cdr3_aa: CASSERETQYF
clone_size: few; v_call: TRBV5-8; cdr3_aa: CASSLADRDNYEQYF
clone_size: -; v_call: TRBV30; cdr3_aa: CAWTAGGYGYTF
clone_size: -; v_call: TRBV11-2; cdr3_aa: CASSLYGTRSEQYF
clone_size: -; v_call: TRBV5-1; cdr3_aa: CASSLRPDQLGYGYTF
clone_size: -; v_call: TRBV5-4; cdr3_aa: CASSFQRGGGDTQYF
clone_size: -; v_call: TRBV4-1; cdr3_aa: CASSQEQGSGELFF
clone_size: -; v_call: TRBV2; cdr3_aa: CASSEGGEGATEAFF
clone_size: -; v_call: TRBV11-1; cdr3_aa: CASSLRDRVCIGADGYTF
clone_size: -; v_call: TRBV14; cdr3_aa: CASSPSPVEQYF
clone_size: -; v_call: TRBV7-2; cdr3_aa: CASSLGQGFTGNTIYF
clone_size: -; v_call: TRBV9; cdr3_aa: CASSVGGRVPHEQYF
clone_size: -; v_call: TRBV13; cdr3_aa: CASSSTRVGGETQYF
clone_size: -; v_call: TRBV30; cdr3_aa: CAWSVPYSGANVLTF
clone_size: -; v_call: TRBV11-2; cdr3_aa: CASSNQADTEAFF
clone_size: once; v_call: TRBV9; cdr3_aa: CASSVGSLSYGYTF
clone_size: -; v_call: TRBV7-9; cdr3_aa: CALREPNYGYTF
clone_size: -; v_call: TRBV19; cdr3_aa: CASSTYTLQGGDSNQPQHF
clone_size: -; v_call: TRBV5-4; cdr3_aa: CASSAAQGIPLEQYF
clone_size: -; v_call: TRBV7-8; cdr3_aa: CASSPRTPTYEQYF
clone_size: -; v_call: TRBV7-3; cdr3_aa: CASSLGRIAGDEQFF
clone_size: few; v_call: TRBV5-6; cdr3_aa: CASSVGTFSYEQYF
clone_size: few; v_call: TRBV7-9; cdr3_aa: CASSFTGQKWEQYF
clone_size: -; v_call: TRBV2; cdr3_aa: CASSEARGAWTDTQYF